A single sample gave rise to the 21 T cell receptor beta chains below, sequenced in a study of T cells in tuberculosis. Thawed, overnight-rested PBMC were stained with GMM-loaded CD1B tetramer, viability dye and anti-CD3, then sorted. CD1B tetramers were loaded with Rhodococcus equi-derived C32 glucose monomycolate. Generated by immunoSEQ multiplex PCR, the TCRdb table keeps only in-frame clones and is missing some. The sample has some 90,000 clones; roughly 90% are singletons. The specimen sequenced was CD1b-GMM tetramer-negative cells sorted from PBMCs. Every receptor here comes from an adult woman with latent tuberculosis.

The chain uses TRBV14 and TRBJ2-3; tentative D call: TRBD1 (6 bases). Germline V gives CDR1 SGHDN, CDR2 FVKESK. Trimming removed 2 bases from V and 2 bases from J, with 8 bases in between. There are 14 residues in the CDR3. CDR3 protein: CASSQNRATDTQYF. The DNA for the CDR3 is TGTGCCAGCAGCCAAAACAGGGCCACAGATACGCAGTATTTT.

This rearrangement joins TRBV6-5 to TRBJ2-2; D is ambiguous. Trimming left V 0 bases short and J 4 bases short, with 9 bases between. Looked up from germline, CDR1 is MNHEY and CDR2 is SVGAGI. The CDR3 sequence is 15 residues long. CDR3 amino acids: CASSYSFGGTGELFF. For the CDR3, the DNA is TGTGCCAGCAGTTACTCGTTCGGCGGCACCGGGGAGCTGTTTTTT.

V and J are TRBV2 and TRBJ2-4, with 8 bases identical to TRBD1. V lost 6 bases and J lost 6; bases outside the gene matches: 4. Germline values: CDR1 SNHLY, CDR2 FYNNEI. CDR3 length: 13 residues. This CDR3 reads CASRVDRGNIQYF. CDR3 sequence (DNA): TGTGCCAGCAGAGTTGACAGGGGAAACATTCAGTACTTC.

This rearrangement joins TRBV29-1 to TRBJ2-3; 7 positions match TRBD2. Germline trimming cut 6 bases from V and 5 bases from J; bases unmatched to any gene: 17. CDR1 is SQVTM and CDR2 is ANQGSEA in the germline V gene. The CDR3 consists of 16 residues. CDR3 coding DNA: TGCAGCGTGGGCTTCCCCGGCCGGGGGAGGGGAGATACGCAGTATTTT. Protein: CSVGFPGRGRGDTQYF.

J is TRBJ2-5 and V is TRBV5-1, with a possible D match to TRBD2 (6 bases). Trimming removed 2 bases from V and 5 bases from J, with 16 bases in between. Germline CDR1 SGHRS, CDR2 YFSETQ. The CDR3 totals 15 residues. The CDR3 sequence: CASSFGSRAGETQYF. The CDR3 DNA sequence: TGCGCCAGCAGCTTCGGGTCTAGGGCGGGGGAGACCCAGTACTTC.

The chain is built from TRBV19 and TRBJ1-6; D call uncertain. The CDR3 length is 14 residues. V dropped 7 bases and J dropped 7 bases, with 14 bases sitting between them. Germline V lookup: CDR1 LNHDA, CDR2 SQIVND (reference sequence). The CDR3: CASKISQANSPLHF. The CDR3 coding sequence is TGTGCCAGTAAAATTTCCCAGGCCAATTCACCCCTCCACTTT.

V usage is TRBV19 and J usage is TRBJ2-2, with no clear D. This CDR3 has 16 amino acids. Germline CDR1 and CDR2: LNHDA and SQIVND (reference sequence). Trimming removed 2 bases from V and 0 bases from J, with 10 bases in between. CDR3 coding DNA: TGTGCCAGTAGTATATTGGGCAACACGAACACCGGGGAGCTGTTTTTT. This sequence encodes CASSILGNTNTGELFF. The entire variable domain, with the rest obtained from reference TRBV19 and TRBJ2-2, is as follows: DGGITQSPKYLFRKEGQNVTLSCEQNLNHDAMYWYRQDPGQGLRLIYYSQIVNDFQKGDIAEGYSVSREKKESFPLTVTSAQKNPTAFYLCASSILGNTNTGELFFGEGSRLTVL.

The J gene is TRBJ1-2, the V gene TRBV4-1; D is uncertain. Germline V CDR1 and CDR2: MGHRA, YSYEKL. CDR3 length equals 15 residues. Between the trimmed V and J ends, which lost 1 base and 9 bases, there was a span of 18 bases. The CDR3 DNA reads as TGCGCCAGCAGCCAAGGTAGCCAAGAGATGGTGAGCTACACCTTC. Residues: CASSQGSQEMVSYTF.

J is TRBJ1-2 and V is TRBV6-5, with D maybe TRBD1 (5 bases). The CDR3 is 14 residues long. Between the trimmed V and J ends, which lost 5 bases and 5 bases, there was a span of 15 bases. Germline V gene sequence: CDR1 MNHEY, CDR2 SVGAGI. Written as DNA, the CDR3 is TGTGCCAGCAGTCAGCCCGGGACTTCATATGGCTACACCTTC. Amino acid sequence: CASSQPGTSYGYTF.

The chain links TRBV6-5 to TRBJ1-4; D gene uncertain. The CDR3 totals 14 residues. Germline CDR1 is MNHEY and CDR2 is SVGAGI. Trimming pared 5 bases from V and 5 bases from J, leaving 12 bases between. CDR3 in DNA: TGTGCCAGCAGTCAACGGGGAGGGAATGAAAAACTGTTTTTT. Protein sequence: CASSQRGGNEKLFF.

The J gene is TRBJ2-1, the V gene TRBV10-2, with TRBD1 matching over 12 bases. The germline CDR1 and CDR2 sequences are WSHSY and SAAADI. V shed 6 bases and J 9 bases; nucleotides not matched to a gene: 6. CDR3 length: 14 amino acids. The CDR3 DNA reads TGCGCCAGCAGCTTGGGACAGGGGGCTGGTGAGCAGTTCTTC. The encoded protein is CASSLGQGAGEQFF.

The chain couples TRBV15 to TRBJ1-2; D is possibly TRBD1 (5 bases). The CDR3 covers 12 residues. Between the trimmed V and J ends, which lost 5 bases and 8 bases, there was a span of 12 bases. Looked up from germline, CDR1 is LNHNV and CDR2 is YYDKDF (reference sequence). CDR3 protein: CATSVPGFGYTF. The CDR3 DNA reads TGTGCCACCAGCGTTCCAGGGTTCGGCTACACCTTC.

This chain joins TRBV6-1 and TRBJ2-7, with D tentatively TRBD1 or TRBD2 (6 bases each). Between the trimmed V and J ends, which lost 0 bases and 0 bases, there was a span of 9 bases. The CDR3 contains 15 residues. Germline CDR1 reads MNHNS; CDR2 reads SASEGT. CDR3 DNA sequence: TGTGCCAGCAGTGAAGCTGGAGGGGGCTCCTACGAGCAGTACGTC. This sequence encodes CASSEAGGGSYEQYV.

This clone was seen only a few times. The CDR3 region is CSVKRQGALNNEKLFF. The DNA of the CDR3 is TGCAGCGTGAAGAGACAGGGGGCTCTTAATAATGAAAAACTGTTTTTT. The chain links TRBV29-1 to TRBJ1-4; 10 bases align to TRBD1. V gave up 6 bases and J gave up 4 bases; unmatched junction bases: 11. Germline CDR1 and CDR2: SQVTM and ANQGSEA. CDR3 size: 16 residues.

The chain uses TRBV6-4 and TRBJ1-6; TRBD1 is a possible D gene (6 bases). V dropped 9 bases and J dropped 4 bases, with 16 bases sitting between them. Germline values: CDR1 MRHNA, CDR2 SNTAGT. The CDR3 sequence is 15 residues long. CDR3 amino acids: CARTGKGFYNSPLHF. CDR3 in DNA: TGTGCCAGGACAGGAAAGGGGTTTTATAATTCACCCCTCCACTTT.

DNA of the CDR3: TGTGCCGTCAGGGGGAGACAAGTCTCCTACGAGCAGTACTTC. Protein: CAVRGRQVSYEQYF. The rearrangement links TRBV6-5 to TRBJ2-7; TRBD1 agrees at 7 bases. Germline CDR1 is MNHEY and CDR2 is SVGAGI. V was clipped by 11 bases and J by 0 bases; unmatched bases: 10. CDR3 size: 14 residues.

The chain links TRBV7-6 to TRBJ2-4, with 7 bases lining up with TRBD1. The ends lost 6 bases at V and 8 bases at J; junction bases unmatched: 13. Germline CDR1 reads SGHVS; CDR2 reads FNYEAQ. The length of the CDR3 is 15 residues. CDR3 nucleotide sequence: TGTGCCAGCAGTTCCCGCTTGACAGGGTTGGACATTCAGTACTTC. Its translation is CASSSRLTGLDIQYF.

V is TRBV14 and J is TRBJ1-1; no reliable D call. Germline CDR1 SGHDN, CDR2 FVKESK. The length of the CDR3 is 14 residues. Deletions cut 4 bases from V and 3 bases from J, with 12 bases between. The CDR3 DNA reads as TGTGCCAGCAGCCCCTACAGAACCTACACTGAAGCTTTCTTT. Protein sequence: CASSPYRTYTEAFF.

The table lists this clone with a count of one. The rearrangement links TRBV19 to TRBJ1-5; no clear D gene. This CDR3 contains 15 residues. Germline-derived CDR1 and CDR2 are LNHDA and SQIVND (reference sequence). V was pared by 4 bases and J by 2 bases, with 12 bases between. The CDR3 loop reads CASSTRLRGNQPQHF. CDR3 sequence (DNA): TGTGCCAGTAGTACCCGACTGAGGGGCAATCAGCCCCAGCATTTT.

The V call is TRBV29-1, the J call TRBJ1-2; 7 bases are shared with TRBD1. With V trimmed by 7 bases and J by 4 bases, 6 bases remained unmatched. CDR1 and CDR2 from the germline V gene are SQVTM and ANQGSEA. The CDR3 sequence is 12 residues long. DNA of the CDR3: TGCAGCGGGGGGACAGCCCCCTATGGCTACACCTTC. Translated, it gives CSGGTAPYGYTF.

The V and J genes are TRBV4-2 and TRBJ1-2, with 10 bases lining up with TRBD1. Germline CDR1 reads LGHNA; CDR2 reads YNFKEQ. There are 15 residues in the CDR3. V lost 4 bases and J lost 4; bases outside the gene matches: 6. As DNA, the CDR3 is TGTGCCAGCAGCCCCGGACAGGGGGAAGTCTATGGCTACACCTTC. Its translation: CASSPGQGEVYGYTF.